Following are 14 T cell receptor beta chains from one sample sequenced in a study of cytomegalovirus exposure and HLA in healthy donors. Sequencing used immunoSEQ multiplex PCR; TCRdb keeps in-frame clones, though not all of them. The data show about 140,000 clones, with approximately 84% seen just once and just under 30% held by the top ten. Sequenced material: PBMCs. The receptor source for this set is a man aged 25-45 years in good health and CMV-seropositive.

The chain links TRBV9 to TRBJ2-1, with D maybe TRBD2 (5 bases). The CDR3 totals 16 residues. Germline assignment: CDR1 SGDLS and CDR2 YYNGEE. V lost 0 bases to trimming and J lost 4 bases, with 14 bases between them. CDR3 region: CASSVDWRATYNEQFF. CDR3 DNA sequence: TGTGCCAGCAGCGTAGACTGGCGGGCAACTTACAATGAGCAGTTCTTC.

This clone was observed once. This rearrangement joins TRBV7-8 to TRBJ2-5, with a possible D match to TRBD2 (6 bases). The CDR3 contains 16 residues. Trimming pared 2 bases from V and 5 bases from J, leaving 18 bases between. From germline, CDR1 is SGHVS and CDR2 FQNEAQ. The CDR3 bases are TGTGCCAGCAGCTTATCCCCCAGGGTAGGGAGGGAGACCCAGTACTTC. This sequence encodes CASSLSPRVGRETQYF.

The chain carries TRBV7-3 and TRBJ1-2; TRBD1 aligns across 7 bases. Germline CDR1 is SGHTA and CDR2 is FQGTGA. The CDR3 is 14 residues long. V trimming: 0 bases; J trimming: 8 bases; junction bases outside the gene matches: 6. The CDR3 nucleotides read TGTGCCAGCAGCTTAACAGGGGGCCACGAGGGCTACACCTTC. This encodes CASSLTGGHEGYTF.

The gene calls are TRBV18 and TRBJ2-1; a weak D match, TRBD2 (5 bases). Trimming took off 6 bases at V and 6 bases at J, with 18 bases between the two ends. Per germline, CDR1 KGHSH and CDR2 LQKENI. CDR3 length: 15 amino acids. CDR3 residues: CASSLGIERSNEQFF. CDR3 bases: TGTGCCAGCTCGCTTGGGATAGAGCGGTCCAATGAGCAGTTCTTC.

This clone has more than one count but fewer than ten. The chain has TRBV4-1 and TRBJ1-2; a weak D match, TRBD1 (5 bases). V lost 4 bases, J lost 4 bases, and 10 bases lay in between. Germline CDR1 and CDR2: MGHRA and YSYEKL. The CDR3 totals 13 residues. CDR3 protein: CASSLQGFYGYTF. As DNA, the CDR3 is TGCGCCAGCAGCCTTCAGGGTTTCTATGGCTACACCTTC.

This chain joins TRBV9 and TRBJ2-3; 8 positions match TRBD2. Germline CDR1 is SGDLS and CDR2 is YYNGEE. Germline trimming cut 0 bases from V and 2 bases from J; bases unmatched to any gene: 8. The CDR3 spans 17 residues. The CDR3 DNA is TGTGCCAGCAGCGTAGACGTCCGGGGGGGATCCACAGATACGCAGTATTTT. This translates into CASSVDVRGGSTDTQYF.

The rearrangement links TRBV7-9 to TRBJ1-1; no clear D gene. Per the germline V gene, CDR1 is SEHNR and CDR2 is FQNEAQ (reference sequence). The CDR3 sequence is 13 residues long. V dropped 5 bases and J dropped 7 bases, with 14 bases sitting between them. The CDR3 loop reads CASSLGERSEAFF. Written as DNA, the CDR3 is TGTGCCAGCAGCCTGGGAGAGAGAAGTGAAGCTTTCTTT.

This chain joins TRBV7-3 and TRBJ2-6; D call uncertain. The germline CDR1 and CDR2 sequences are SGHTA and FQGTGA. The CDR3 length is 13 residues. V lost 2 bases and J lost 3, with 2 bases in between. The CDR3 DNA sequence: TGTGCCAGCAGCTTATATGGGGCCAACGTCCTGACTTTC. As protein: CASSLYGANVLTF.

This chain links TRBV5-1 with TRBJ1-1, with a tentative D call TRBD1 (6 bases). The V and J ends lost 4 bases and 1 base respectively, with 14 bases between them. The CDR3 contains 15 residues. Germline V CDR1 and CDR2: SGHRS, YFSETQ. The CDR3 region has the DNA TGCGCCAGCAGCCAGCCGGGACAAACGAACACTGAAGCTTTCTTT. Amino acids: CASSQPGQTNTEAFF.

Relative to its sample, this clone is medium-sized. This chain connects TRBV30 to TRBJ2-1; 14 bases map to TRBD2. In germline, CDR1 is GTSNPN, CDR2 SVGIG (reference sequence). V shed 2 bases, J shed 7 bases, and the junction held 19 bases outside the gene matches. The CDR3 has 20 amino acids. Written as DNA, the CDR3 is TGTGCCTGGAGTCTGCCTCCGGGACTAGCGGGAGTACTTGGTAAGAATGAGCAGTTCTTC. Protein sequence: CAWSLPPGLAGVLGKNEQFF.

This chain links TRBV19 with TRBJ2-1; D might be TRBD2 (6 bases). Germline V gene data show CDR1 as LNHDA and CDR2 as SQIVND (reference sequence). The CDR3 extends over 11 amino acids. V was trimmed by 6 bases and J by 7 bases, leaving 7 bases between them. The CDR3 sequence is CASRRDNEQFF. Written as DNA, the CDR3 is TGTGCCAGTAGGCGGGATAATGAGCAGTTCTTC.

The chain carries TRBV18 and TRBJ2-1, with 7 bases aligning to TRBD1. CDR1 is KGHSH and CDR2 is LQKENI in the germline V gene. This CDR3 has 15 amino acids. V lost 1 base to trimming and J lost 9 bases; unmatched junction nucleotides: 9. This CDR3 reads CASSPRQGDVSEQFF. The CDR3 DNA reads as TGTGCCAGCTCACCACGACAGGGAGATGTTTCTGAGCAGTTCTTC. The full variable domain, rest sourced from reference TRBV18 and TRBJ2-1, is NAGVMQNPRHLVRRRGQEARLRCSPMKGHSHVYWYRQLPEEGLKFMVYLQKENIIDESGMPKERFSAEFPKEGPSILRIQQVVRGDSAAYFCASSPRQGDVSEQFFGPGTRLTVL.

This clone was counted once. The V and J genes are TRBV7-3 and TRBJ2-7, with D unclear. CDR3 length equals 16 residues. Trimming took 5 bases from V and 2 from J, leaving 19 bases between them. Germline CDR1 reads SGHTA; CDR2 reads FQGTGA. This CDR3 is CASSPSFRAVTYEQYF. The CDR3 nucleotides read TGTGCCAGCAGCCCCTCCTTTCGAGCCGTAACCTACGAGCAGTACTTC.

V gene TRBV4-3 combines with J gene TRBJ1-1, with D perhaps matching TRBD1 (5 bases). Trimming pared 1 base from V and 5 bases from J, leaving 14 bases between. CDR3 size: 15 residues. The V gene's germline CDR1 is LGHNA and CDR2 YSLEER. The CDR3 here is CASSQGVGVRTEAFF. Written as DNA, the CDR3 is TGCGCCAGCAGCCAAGGGGTAGGGGTGAGAACTGAAGCTTTCTTT.